Below, 27 T cell receptor beta chains from the same sample are listed, as sequenced in a study of radiation and T cells in renal cell carcinoma. TCRdb's copy holds only in-frame clones and misses some; the assay was immunoSEQ multiplex PCR. The data show more than 140,000 clones, approximately 87% seen once. The time point is: baseline pretreatment blood. As to treatment: 15 Gy SBRT to primary tumor, nephrectomy 4 weeks later. Sequenced here: blood, sampled from a patient whose treatment included radiotherapy and nephrectomy. The receptors come from a woman in her 50s with renal cell carcinoma.

Only a few counts were recorded for this clone. The CDR3 sequence: CASSSRQGYEQYF. CDR3 nucleotides: TGTGCCAGCAGTTCCCGACAGGGCTACGAGCAGTACTTC. The chain has TRBV28 and TRBJ2-7; 7 nucleotides line up with TRBD1. J lost 3 bases, V lost 4 bases, and 3 bases had no gene match. CDR3 length equals 13 residues. Germline V gene lookup returns CDR1 MDHEN and CDR2 SYDVKM. Filled out from reference TRBV28 and TRBJ2-7, the complete variable domain reads DVKVTQSSRYLVKRTGEKVFLECVQDMDHENMFWYRQDPGLGLRLIYFSYDVKMKEKGDIPEGYSVSREKKERFSLILESASTNQTSMYLCASSSRQGYEQYFGPGTRLTVT.

The CDR3 is CASSLDGTGGDEQYF. The CDR3 DNA reads as TGCGCCAGCAGCTTGGATGGGACAGGGGGCGACGAGCAGTACTTC. V usage is TRBV5-1 and J usage is TRBJ2-7; 12 nucleotides align to TRBD1. Germline loops: CDR1 SGHRS, CDR2 YFSETQ. With 0 bases clipped from V and 5 bases from J, the junction kept 3 bases outside the gene matches. The CDR3 totals 15 residues.

The CDR3 protein is CAWRGLAEHTDTQYF. In DNA, the CDR3 is TGTGCCTGGAGGGGACTAGCGGAGCACACAGATACGCAGTATTTT. The V gene is TRBV30, the J gene TRBJ2-3; 11 positions match TRBD2. The CDR3 sequence is 15 residues long. From germline, CDR1 is GTSNPN and CDR2 SVGIG (reference sequence). V trimming: 3 bases; J trimming: 2 bases; junction bases outside the gene matches: 4.

J is TRBJ2-1 and V is TRBV9; possible D gene TRBD1, 6 bases. The CDR3 consists of 16 residues. The ends were cut back, 4 bases at V and 0 bases at J, with 14 bases in the middle. Germline loops: CDR1 SGDLS, CDR2 YYNGEE. The CDR3 protein is CASSPDSRGSYNEQFF. DNA for the CDR3: TGTGCCAGCAGCCCCGACAGCAGGGGCTCCTACAATGAGCAGTTCTTC. The complete variable domain, with remaining parts taken from reference TRBV9 and TRBJ2-1, reads DSGVTQTPKHLITATGQRVTLRCSPRSGDLSVYWYQQSLDQGLQFLIQYYNGEERAKGNILERFSAQQFPDLHSELNLSSLELGDSALYFCASSPDSRGSYNEQFFGPGTRLTVL.

This clone appeared once. V usage is TRBV7-2 and J usage is TRBJ2-3; 13 bases agree with TRBD2. This CDR3 region has 17 residues. The trim removed 6 bases at V and 4 bases at J, leaving 10 bases unmatched. Per germline, CDR1 SGHTA and CDR2 FQGNSA. This CDR3 is CASRSAGTSGTPDTQYF. The CDR3 DNA sequence: TGTGCCAGCAGAAGCGCCGGGACTAGCGGGACCCCAGATACGCAGTATTTT.

Only one count was recorded for this clone. The chain couples TRBV27 to TRBJ1-5, with D uncertain. CDR3 length: 16 residues. CDR1 is MNHEY, CDR2 SMNVEV, per germline (reference sequence). V shed 0 bases and J shed 1 base, with 10 bases lying between them. CDR3 DNA sequence: TGTGCCAGCAGTTTATCGAACAACCCAAGCAATCAGCCCCAGCATTTT. It yields the protein CASSLSNNPSNQPQHF.

The chain carries TRBV9 and TRBJ1-4; 7 nucleotides line up with TRBD1. Germline values: CDR1 SGDLS, CDR2 YYNGEE. The CDR3 is 14 residues long. Trimming at V came to 2 bases and at J to 7 bases, leaving 5 bases not matched to a gene. CDR3 in DNA: TGTGCCAGCAGCGTGACAGGGTCCGGTGAAAAACTGTTTTTT. It yields the protein CASSVTGSGEKLFF.

This clone showed up just once. The V call is TRBV9, the J call TRBJ1-1, with D possibly being TRBD1 (5 bases). V was cut by 3 bases and J by 4 bases, with 19 bases left in between. Germline CDR1 and CDR2: SGDLS and YYNGEE. This CDR3 is 16 amino acids long. CDR3 DNA sequence: TGTGCCAGCAGCGGGGCTCGCGGGGGGTTCGGCACTGAAGCTTTCTTT. Its protein is CASSGARGGFGTEAFF. The variable domain in full, with the rest retrieved from reference TRBV9 and TRBJ1-1, is DSGVTQTPKHLITATGQRVTLRCSPRSGDLSVYWYQQSLDQGLQFLIQYYNGEERAKGNILERFSAQQFPDLHSELNLSSLELGDSALYFCASSGARGGFGTEAFFGQGTRLTVV.

The V gene is TRBV7-3, the J gene TRBJ1-1, with a weak D call TRBD1 (5 bases). The CDR3 runs 14 residues. The germline CDR1 and CDR2 sequences are SGHTA and FQGTGA. Trimming cost V 2 bases and J 1 base, with 8 bases left between them. In nucleotides, the CDR3 is TGTGCCAGCAGCTTAGAGACAGCGAACACTGAAGCTTTCTTT. Amino acid sequence: CASSLETANTEAFF. The variable domain in full, completed from reference TRBV7-3 and TRBJ1-1, reads GAGVSQTPSNKVTEKGKYVELRCDPISGHTALYWYRQSLGQGPEFLIYFQGTGAADDSGLPNDRFFAVRPEGSVSTLKIQRTERGDSAVYLCASSLETANTEAFFGQGTRLTVV.

The count of this clone is one. J is TRBJ2-7 and V is TRBV29-1; the D is unclear. The V end lost 4 bases, the J end lost 2 bases, and 9 bases lay between the germline ends. CDR1 SQVTM and CDR2 ANQGSEA come from the germline V gene. The CDR3 length is 12 residues. CDR3 in amino acids: CSVGAGTYEQYF. The CDR3 nucleotides read TGCAGCGTTGGCGCCGGAACCTACGAGCAGTACTTC.

The J gene is TRBJ2-5, the V gene TRBV29-1, with 7 bases that match TRBD1. Losses at the gene ends were 5 bases for V and 4 bases for J; bases not matched to a gene: 13. Germline V gives CDR1 SQVTM, CDR2 ANQGSEA. The CDR3 runs to 15 residues. CDR3 in DNA: TGCAGCGTTCGCCCAACAGGGGAAGGGCGAGAGACCCAGTACTTC. Encoded protein: CSVRPTGEGRETQYF.

The CDR3 sequence: CAWSDRGRLYNSPLHF. The CDR3 DNA reads as TGTGCCTGGAGTGACAGGGGGCGGTTGTATAATTCACCCCTCCACTTT. This rearrangement joins TRBV30 to TRBJ1-6, with 9 bases identical to TRBD1. The junction had 5 bases not matched to a gene; V was cut back by 1 base and J by 4 bases. The CDR3 covers 16 residues. CDR1 is GTSNPN and CDR2 is SVGIG in the germline V gene (reference sequence).

This clone was counted only a few times. V gene TRBV19 combines with J gene TRBJ1-1; D remains ambiguous. CDR1 is LNHDA and CDR2 is SQIVND in the germline V gene (reference sequence). This CDR3 has 14 residues. Trimming cost V 5 bases and J 1 base, with 11 bases left between them. Here the CDR3 reads CASSPGRENTEAFF. In DNA, the CDR3 is TGTGCCAGTAGTCCTGGACGGGAGAACACTGAAGCTTTCTTT. The entire variable domain, with the rest obtained from reference TRBV19 and TRBJ1-1, is as follows: DGGITQSPKYLFRKEGQNVTLSCEQNLNHDAMYWYRQDPGQGLRLIYYSQIVNDFQKGDIAEGYSVSREKKESFPLTVTSAQKNPTAFYLCASSPGRENTEAFFGQGTRLTVV.

The V and J genes are TRBV23-1 and TRBJ2-7, with unresolved D. TRBV23-1 is reported as an ORF; its role is uncertain. The V and J ends lost 1 base and 2 bases respectively, with 9 bases between them. The CDR3 is 14 residues long. CDR3 DNA: TGCGCCAGCAGTCAATTCTACGGGCCCTACGAGCAGTACTTC. Translated, it gives CASSQFYGPYEQYF.

V and J are TRBV5-1 and TRBJ1-1, with TRBD1 matching over 7 bases. CDR1 and CDR2 from the germline V gene are SGHRS and YFSETQ. V lost 1 base and J lost 1; bases outside the gene matches: 4. The length of the CDR3 is 15 residues. As DNA, the CDR3 is TGCGCCAGCAGCTTGATATACAGGGGGAACACTGAAGCTTTCTTT. Translating gives CASSLIYRGNTEAFF.

The rearrangement uses TRBV5-4 and TRBJ1-1; tentatively, D is TRBD1 (6 bases). The CDR3 has 12 amino acids. Germline V gene sequence: CDR1 SGHNT, CDR2 YYREEE (reference sequence). The V end lost 4 bases, the J end lost 11 bases, and 15 bases lay between the germline ends. The CDR3 reads CASSMGHGSAFF. Written as DNA, the CDR3 is TGTGCCAGCAGCATGGGACATGGTAGCGCTTTCTTT.

This chain links TRBV6-5 with TRBJ2-7; perhaps TRBD2 as D (6 bases). Trimming pared 0 bases from V and 2 bases from J, leaving 14 bases between. CDR1 and CDR2 from the germline V gene are MNHEY and SVGAGI. The CDR3 runs 16 residues. Here the CDR3 reads CASSYSAASAAYEQYF. The DNA for the CDR3 is TGTGCCAGCAGTTACTCGGCCGCTAGCGCAGCCTACGAGCAGTACTTC.

The rearrangement links TRBV6-6 to TRBJ2-5; D perhaps matches TRBD2 (5 bases). The CDR3 has 13 residues. V gave up 6 bases and J gave up 5 bases, with 13 bases separating them. Per the germline V gene, CDR1 is MNHNY and CDR2 is SVGAGI (reference sequence). The CDR3 DNA is TGTGCCAGCAGCCCCCGGGGTGGGGAGACCCAGTACTTC. It encodes CASSPRGGETQYF.

This chain uses TRBV20-1 with TRBJ2-7; 9 bases line up with TRBD1. This CDR3 contains 11 residues. From germline, CDR1 is DFQATT and CDR2 SNEGSKA (reference sequence). CDR3 DNA: TGCAGCGGACAGGGGTCGGTGGAGCAGTACTTC. It encodes CSGQGSVEQYF.

This chain links TRBV6-4 with TRBJ2-1; D remains ambiguous. In germline, CDR1 is MRHNA, CDR2 SNTAGT. V dropped 3 bases and J dropped 3 bases, with 6 bases sitting between them. This CDR3 has 13 residues. DNA for the CDR3: TGTGCCAGCAGTGAACGAGTCTACAATGAGCAGTTCTTC. The encoded protein is CASSERVYNEQFF.

This clone was found once. This chain joins TRBV30 and TRBJ2-6, with unresolved D. CDR3 length: 14 amino acids. CDR1 is GTSNPN and CDR2 is SVGIG in the germline V gene (reference sequence). The CDR3 DNA reads TGTGCGTACGGCCCACGTTCGGGGGCCAACGTCCTGACTTTC. It codes for CAYGPRSGANVLTF.

The genes are TRBV2 and TRBJ1-5, with D perhaps matching TRBD1 (5 bases). This CDR3 spans 15 amino acids. Germline V gene lookup returns CDR1 SNHLY and CDR2 FYNNEI. The V and J ends lost 2 bases and 0 bases respectively, with 8 bases between them. The CDR3 bases are TGTGCCAGCAGTGAATGGACAAATAGCAATCAGCCCCAGCATTTT. This translates into CASSEWTNSNQPQHF. The whole variable domain, remainder taken from reference TRBV2 and TRBJ1-5, is EPEVTQTPSHQVTQMGQEVILRCVPISNHLYFYWYRQILGQKVEFLVSFYNNEISEKSEIFDDQFSVERPDGSNFTLKIRSTKLEDSAMYFCASSEWTNSNQPQHFGDGTRLSIL.

The chain uses TRBV9 and TRBJ1-2, with D possibly being TRBD1 (5 bases). The CDR3 loop spans 15 amino acids. V shed 4 bases and J shed 8 bases, with 21 bases lying between them. CDR1 is SGDLS and CDR2 is YYNGEE in the germline V gene. CDR3 nucleotides: TGTGCCAGCAGCACATATGGGGCTTCCCATCAGGGCTACACCTTC. Protein sequence: CASSTYGASHQGYTF.

The gene calls are TRBV5-6 and TRBJ2-7; TRBD2 matches at 7 bases. The CDR3 runs to 15 residues. V lost 0 bases and J lost 3; bases outside the gene matches: 6. From germline, CDR1 is SGHDT and CDR2 YYEEEE. The chain's CDR3 is CASSLEAGRGYEQYF. In DNA form, the CDR3 reads TGTGCCAGCAGCTTGGAGGCAGGGAGGGGCTACGAGCAGTACTTC.

This clone was seen only once. J is TRBJ2-7 and V is TRBV7-2; D gene uncertain. The V end was cut by 5 bases, the J end by 6 bases, with 17 bases between. CDR3 size: 14 residues. Germline CDR1 is SGHTA and CDR2 is FQGNSA. CDR3 residues: CASSPGVVYGEQYF. The CDR3 DNA is TGTGCCAGCAGCCCTGGAGTGGTTTACGGCGAGCAGTACTTC.

The chain recombines TRBV21-1 with TRBJ2-7; TRBD1 is taken as the D call from the table, unchecked against the DNA. TRBV21-1 is annotated as a pseudogene. The CDR3 covers 15 residues. CDR3 sequence: CASGPRDRASYEQYF. The CDR3 DNA is TGTGCCAGCGGCCCCCGGGACAGGGCCTCCTACGAGCAGTACTTC.

This rearrangement joins TRBV29-1 to TRBJ2-6; D is uncertain. Trimming took off 8 bases at V and 1 base at J, with 9 bases between the two ends. Germline-derived CDR1 and CDR2 are SQVTM and ANQGSEA. This CDR3 region has 13 residues. The CDR3 sequence: CSIKASGANVLTF. As DNA, the CDR3 is TGCAGCATCAAGGCATCTGGGGCCAACGTCCTGACTTTC.